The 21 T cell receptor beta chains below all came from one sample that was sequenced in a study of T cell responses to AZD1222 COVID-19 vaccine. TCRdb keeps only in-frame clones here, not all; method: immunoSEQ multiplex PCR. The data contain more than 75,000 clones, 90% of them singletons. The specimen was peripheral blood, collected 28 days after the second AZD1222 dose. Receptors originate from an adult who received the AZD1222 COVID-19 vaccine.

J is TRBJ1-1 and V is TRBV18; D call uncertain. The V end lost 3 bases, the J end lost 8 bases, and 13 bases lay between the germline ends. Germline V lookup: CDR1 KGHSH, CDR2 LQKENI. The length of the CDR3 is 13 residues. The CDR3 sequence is CASSPLAGAEAFF. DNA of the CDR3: TGTGCCAGCTCACCTCTTGCAGGAGCCGAAGCTTTCTTT.

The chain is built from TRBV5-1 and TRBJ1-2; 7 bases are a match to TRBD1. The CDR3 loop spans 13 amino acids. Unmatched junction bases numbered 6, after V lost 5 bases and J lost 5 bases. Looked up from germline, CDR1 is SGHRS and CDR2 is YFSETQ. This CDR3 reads CASRDGTVYGYTF. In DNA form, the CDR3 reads TGCGCCAGCAGGGATGGGACAGTTTATGGCTACACCTTC.

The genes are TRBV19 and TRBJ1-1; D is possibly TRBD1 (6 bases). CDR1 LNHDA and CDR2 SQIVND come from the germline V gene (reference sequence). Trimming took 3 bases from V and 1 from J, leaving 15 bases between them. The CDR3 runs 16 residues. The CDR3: CASSIDGGRRNTEAFF. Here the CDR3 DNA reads TGTGCCAGTAGTATCGACGGGGGGCGTCGGAACACTGAAGCTTTCTTT.

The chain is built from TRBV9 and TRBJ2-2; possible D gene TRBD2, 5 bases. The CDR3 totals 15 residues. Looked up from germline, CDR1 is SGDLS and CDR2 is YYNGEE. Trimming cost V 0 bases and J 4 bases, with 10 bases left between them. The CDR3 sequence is CASSVEGVATGELFF. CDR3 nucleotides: TGTGCCAGCAGCGTAGAGGGAGTGGCCACCGGGGAGCTGTTTTTT.

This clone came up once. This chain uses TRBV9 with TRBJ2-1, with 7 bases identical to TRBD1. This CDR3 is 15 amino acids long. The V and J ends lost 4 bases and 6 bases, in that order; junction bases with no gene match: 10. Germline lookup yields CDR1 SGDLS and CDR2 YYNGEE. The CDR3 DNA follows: TGTGCCAGCAGCCCTATGACAGGGCTAGCCAATGAGCAGTTCTTC. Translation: CASSPMTGLANEQFF.

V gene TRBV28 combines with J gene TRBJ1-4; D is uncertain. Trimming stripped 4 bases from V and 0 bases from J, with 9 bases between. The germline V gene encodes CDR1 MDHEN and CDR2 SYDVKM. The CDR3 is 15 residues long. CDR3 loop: CASSSPLTTNEKLFF. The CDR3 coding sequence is TGTGCCAGCAGTTCACCTCTTACAACTAATGAAAAACTGTTTTTT.

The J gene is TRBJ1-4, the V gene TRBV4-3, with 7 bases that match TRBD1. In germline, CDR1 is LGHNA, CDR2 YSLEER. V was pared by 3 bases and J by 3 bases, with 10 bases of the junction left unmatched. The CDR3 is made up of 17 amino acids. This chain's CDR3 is CASSQNMEGASNEKLFF. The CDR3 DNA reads TGCGCCAGCAGCCAGAATATGGAGGGGGCGTCTAATGAAAAACTGTTTTTT.

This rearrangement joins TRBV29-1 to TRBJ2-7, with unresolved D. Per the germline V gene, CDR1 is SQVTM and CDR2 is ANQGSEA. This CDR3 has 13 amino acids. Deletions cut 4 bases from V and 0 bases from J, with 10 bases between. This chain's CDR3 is CSVVGVYSYEQYF. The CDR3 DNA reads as TGCAGCGTTGTCGGCGTTTACTCCTACGAGCAGTACTTC.

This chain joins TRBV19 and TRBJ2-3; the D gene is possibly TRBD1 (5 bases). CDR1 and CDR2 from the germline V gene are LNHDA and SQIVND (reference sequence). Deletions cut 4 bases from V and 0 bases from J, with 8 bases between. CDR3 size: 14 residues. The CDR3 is CASSSQGSTDTQYF. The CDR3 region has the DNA TGTGCCAGTAGTAGTCAGGGCAGCACAGATACGCAGTATTTT.

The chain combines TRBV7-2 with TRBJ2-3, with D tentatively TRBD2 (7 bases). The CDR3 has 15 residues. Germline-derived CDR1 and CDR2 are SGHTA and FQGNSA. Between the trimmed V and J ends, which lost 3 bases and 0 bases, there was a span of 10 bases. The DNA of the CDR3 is TGTGCCAGCAGCTTGACGGGGGGCAGCACAGATACGCAGTATTTT. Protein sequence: CASSLTGGSTDTQYF.

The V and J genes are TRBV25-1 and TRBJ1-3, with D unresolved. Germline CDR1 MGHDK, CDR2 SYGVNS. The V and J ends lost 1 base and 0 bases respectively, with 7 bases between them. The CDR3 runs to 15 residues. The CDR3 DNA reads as TGTGCCAGCAGTGAATCCAGGTTCTCTGGAAACACCATATATTTT. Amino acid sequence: CASSESRFSGNTIYF.

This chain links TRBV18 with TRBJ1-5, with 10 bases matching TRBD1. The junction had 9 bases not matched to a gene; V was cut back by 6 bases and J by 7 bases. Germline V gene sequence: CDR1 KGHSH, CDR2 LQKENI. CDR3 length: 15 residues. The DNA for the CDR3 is TGTGCCAGCTCCCTAGACAGGGGGCAGGGGCAGCCCCAGCATTTT. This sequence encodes CASSLDRGQGQPQHF.

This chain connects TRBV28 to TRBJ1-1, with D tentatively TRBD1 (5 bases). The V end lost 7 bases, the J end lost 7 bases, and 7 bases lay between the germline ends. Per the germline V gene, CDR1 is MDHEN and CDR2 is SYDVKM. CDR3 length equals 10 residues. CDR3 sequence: CASKGSEAFF. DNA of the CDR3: TGTGCCAGCAAGGGGAGTGAAGCTTTCTTT.

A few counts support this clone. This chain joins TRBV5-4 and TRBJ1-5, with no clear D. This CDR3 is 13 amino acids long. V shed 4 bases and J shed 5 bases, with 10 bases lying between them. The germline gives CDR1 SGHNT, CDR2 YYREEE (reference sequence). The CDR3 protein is CASSADKDQPQHF. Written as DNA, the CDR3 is TGTGCCAGCAGCGCCGACAAAGATCAGCCCCAGCATTTT.

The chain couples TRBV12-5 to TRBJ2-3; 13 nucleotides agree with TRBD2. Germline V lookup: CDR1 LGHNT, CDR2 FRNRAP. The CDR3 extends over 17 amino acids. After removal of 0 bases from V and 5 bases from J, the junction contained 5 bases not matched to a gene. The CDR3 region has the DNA TGTGCTAGTGGTTTGGTACTAGCGGGGGGGCCGGTAGATACGCAGTATTTT. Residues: CASGLVLAGGPVDTQYF.

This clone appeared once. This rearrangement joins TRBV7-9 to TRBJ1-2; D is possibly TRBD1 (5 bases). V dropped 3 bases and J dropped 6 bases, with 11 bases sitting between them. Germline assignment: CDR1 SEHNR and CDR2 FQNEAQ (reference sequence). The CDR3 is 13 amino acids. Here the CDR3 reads CASSLAGGNGYTF. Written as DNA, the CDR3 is TGTGCCAGCAGCTTGGCGGGGGGTAATGGCTACACCTTC.

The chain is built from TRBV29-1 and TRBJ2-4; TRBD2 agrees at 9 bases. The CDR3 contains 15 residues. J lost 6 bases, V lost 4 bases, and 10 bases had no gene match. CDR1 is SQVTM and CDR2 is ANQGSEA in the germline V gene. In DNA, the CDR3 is TGCAGCGTTGGAGCGGGGGGTAAGGCGGGAAACATTCAGTACTTC. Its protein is CSVGAGGKAGNIQYF.

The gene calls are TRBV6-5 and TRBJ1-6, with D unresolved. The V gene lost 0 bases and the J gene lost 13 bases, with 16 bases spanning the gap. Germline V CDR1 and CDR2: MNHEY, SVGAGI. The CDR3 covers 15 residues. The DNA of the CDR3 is TGTGCCAGCAGTTACTCGACGGTTTGGACGGAGCCCCTCCACTTT. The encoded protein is CASSYSTVWTEPLHF.

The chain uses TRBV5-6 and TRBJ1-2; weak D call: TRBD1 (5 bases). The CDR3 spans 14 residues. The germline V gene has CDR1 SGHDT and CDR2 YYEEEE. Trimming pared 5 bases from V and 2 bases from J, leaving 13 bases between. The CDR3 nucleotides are TGTGCCAGCAGTTCTGGGGGTTTCAACTATGGCTACACCTTC. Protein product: CASSSGGFNYGYTF.

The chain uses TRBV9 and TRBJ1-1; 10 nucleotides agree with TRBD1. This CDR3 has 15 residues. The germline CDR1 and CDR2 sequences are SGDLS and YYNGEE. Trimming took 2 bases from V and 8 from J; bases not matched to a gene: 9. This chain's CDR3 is CASSVTGQGRYEAFF. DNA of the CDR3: TGTGCCAGCAGCGTTACGGGACAGGGGAGATACGAAGCTTTCTTT. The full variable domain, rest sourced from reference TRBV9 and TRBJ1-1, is DSGVTQTPKHLITATGQRVTLRCSPRSGDLSVYWYQQSLDQGLQFLIQYYNGEERAKGNILERFSAQQFPDLHSELNLSSLELGDSALYFCASSVTGQGRYEAFFGQGTRLTVV.

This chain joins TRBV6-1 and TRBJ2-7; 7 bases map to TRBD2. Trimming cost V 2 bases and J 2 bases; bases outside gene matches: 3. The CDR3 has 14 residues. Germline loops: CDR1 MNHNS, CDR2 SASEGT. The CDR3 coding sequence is TGTGCCAGCAGTGAATGGGCGGGAGCCTACGAGCAGTACTTC. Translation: CASSEWAGAYEQYF.